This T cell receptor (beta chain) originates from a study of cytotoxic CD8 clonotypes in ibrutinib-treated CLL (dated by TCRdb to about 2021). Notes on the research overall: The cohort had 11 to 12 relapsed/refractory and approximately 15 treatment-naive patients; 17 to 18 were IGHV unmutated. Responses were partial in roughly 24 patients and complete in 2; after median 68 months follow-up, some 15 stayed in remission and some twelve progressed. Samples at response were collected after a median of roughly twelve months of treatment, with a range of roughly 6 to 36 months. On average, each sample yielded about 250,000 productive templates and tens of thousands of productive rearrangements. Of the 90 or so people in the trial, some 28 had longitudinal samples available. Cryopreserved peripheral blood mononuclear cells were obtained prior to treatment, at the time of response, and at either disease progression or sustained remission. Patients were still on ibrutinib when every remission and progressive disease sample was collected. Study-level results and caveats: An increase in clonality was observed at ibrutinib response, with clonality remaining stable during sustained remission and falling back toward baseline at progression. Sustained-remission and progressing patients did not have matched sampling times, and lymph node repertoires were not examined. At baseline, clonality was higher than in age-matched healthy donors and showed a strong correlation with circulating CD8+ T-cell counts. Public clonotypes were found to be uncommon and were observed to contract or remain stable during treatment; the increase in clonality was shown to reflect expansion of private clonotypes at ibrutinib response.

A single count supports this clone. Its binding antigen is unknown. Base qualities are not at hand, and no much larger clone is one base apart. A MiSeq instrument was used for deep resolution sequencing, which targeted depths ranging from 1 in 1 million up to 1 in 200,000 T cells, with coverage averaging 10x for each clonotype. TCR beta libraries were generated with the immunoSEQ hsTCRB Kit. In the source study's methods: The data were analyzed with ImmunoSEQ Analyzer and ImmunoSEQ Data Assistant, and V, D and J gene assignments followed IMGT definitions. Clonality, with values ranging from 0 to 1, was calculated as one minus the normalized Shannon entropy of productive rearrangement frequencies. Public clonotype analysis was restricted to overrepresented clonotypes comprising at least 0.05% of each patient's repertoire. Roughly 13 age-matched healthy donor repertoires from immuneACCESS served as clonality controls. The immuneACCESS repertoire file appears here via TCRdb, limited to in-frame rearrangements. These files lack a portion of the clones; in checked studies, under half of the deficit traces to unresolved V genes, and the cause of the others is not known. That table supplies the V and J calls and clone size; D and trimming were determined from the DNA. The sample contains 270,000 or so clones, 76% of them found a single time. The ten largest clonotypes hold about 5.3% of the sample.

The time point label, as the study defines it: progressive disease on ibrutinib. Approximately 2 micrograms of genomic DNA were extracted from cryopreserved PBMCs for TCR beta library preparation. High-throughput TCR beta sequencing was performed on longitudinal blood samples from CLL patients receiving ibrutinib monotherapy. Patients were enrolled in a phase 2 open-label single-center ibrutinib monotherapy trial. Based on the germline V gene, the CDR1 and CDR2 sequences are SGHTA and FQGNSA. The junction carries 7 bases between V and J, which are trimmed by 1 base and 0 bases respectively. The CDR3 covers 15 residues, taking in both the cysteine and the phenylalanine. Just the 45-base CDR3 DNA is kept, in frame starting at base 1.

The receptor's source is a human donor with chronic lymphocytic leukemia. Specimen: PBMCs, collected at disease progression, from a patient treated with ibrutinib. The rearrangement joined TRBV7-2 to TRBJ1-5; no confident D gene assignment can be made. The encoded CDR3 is CASSLGGDSNQPQHF. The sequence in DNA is TGTGCCAGCAGCTTAGGCGGAGATAGCAATCAGCCCCAGCATTTT. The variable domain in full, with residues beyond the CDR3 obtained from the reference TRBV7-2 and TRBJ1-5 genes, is GAGVSQSPSNKVTEKGKDVELRCDPISGHTALYWYRQSLGQGLEFLIYFQGNSAPDKSGLPSDRFSAERTGGSVSTLTIQRTQQEDSAVYLCASSLGGDSNQPQHFGDGTRLSIL.